The 9 T cell receptor beta chains below all came from one sample that was sequenced in a study of blood T cells in healthy people across ages. A second about 6 to 11 cycle PCR used barcoded and J-beta primers. TCRdb reprocessed the 5' RACE reads via MiXCR and lists one record per CDR3 protein. The sample carries approximately 1,000,000 distinct CDR3 sequences, less than 50% recorded once. Sequenced sample: blood. All receptors derive from a woman in her sixties or seventies in good health.

The J gene is TRBJ2-7, the V gene TRBV29-1; D gene uncertain. V shed 7 bases and J shed 7 bases, with 20 bases lying between them. The CDR3 runs 13 residues. Germline V gene lookup returns CDR1 SQVTM and CDR2 ANQGSEA. CDR3 sequence reads: CSAREVRIGEQYF. CDR3 DNA: TGCAGCGCTCGTGAGGTCCGGATTGGGGAGCAGTACTTC.

V usage is TRBV7-9 and J usage is TRBJ2-1, with TRBD2 matching over 7 bases. The germline V gene has CDR1 SEHNR and CDR2 FQNEAQ (reference sequence). V was clipped by 7 bases and J by 7 bases; unmatched bases: 10. The CDR3 sequence is 14 residues long. The CDR3 nucleotides are TGTGCCAGCATAGGGGCGGGAGATAGGAATGAGCAGTTCTTC. This translates into CASIGAGDRNEQFF. The whole variable domain, filled in from reference TRBV7-9 and TRBJ2-1, reads DTGVSQNPRHKITKRGQNVTFRCDPISEHNRLYWYRQTLGQGPEFLTYFQNEAQLEKSRLLSDRFSAERPKGSFSTLEIQRTEQGDSAMYLCASIGAGDRNEQFFGPGTRLTVL.

This clonotype was counted a few times. The chain is built from TRBV10-3 and TRBJ2-1; TRBD1 aligns across 8 bases. From germline, CDR1 is ENHRY and CDR2 SYGVKD. The CDR3 runs to 13 residues. V was clipped by 9 bases and J by 8 bases; unmatched bases: 9. The CDR3 is CAINRDRLHEQFF. DNA of the CDR3: TGTGCCATAAACCGGGACAGGCTGCATGAGCAGTTCTTC.

The chain recombines TRBV14 with TRBJ2-1; D unclear. The CDR3 runs to 16 residues. V dropped 7 bases and J dropped 0 bases, with 16 bases sitting between them. Germline CDR1 SGHDN, CDR2 FVKESK. The CDR3 protein is CASNPGPSHSYNEQFF. The CDR3 nucleotides are TGTGCCAGCAACCCTGGCCCTTCCCACTCCTACAATGAGCAGTTCTTC.

V gene TRBV20-1 combines with J gene TRBJ2-7, with 9 bases identical to TRBD2. Trimming removed 6 bases from V and 2 bases from J; junction bases left unmatched: 11. This CDR3 spans 15 amino acids. Germline V CDR1 and CDR2: DFQATT, SNEGSKA (reference sequence). The CDR3 sequence: CSAPGETSGTYEQYF. The CDR3 nucleotides read TGCAGTGCCCCCGGGGAGACTAGCGGAACCTACGAGCAGTACTTC.

Only a few counts were recorded for this clonotype. The chain joins TRBV2 to TRBJ1-6; D unclear. The V gene lost 7 bases and the J gene lost 14 bases, with 12 bases spanning the gap. CDR1 is SNHLY, CDR2 FYNNEI, per germline. This CDR3 has 11 residues. The CDR3 sequence is CASIQRVTLHF. CDR3 DNA: TGTGCCAGCATTCAGCGGGTAACCCTCCACTTT.

This clonotype turned up a few times. This rearrangement joins TRBV27 to TRBJ2-4; 7 nucleotides line up with TRBD2. The junction had 21 bases not matched to a gene; V was cut back by 5 bases and J by 8 bases. The CDR3 length is 18 residues. Germline V gene sequence: CDR1 MNHEY, CDR2 SMNVEV (reference sequence). The CDR3 bases are TGTGCCAGCAGTCACGCCCTTGGGAATCGCGGGAGAAGGTACATTCAGTACTTC. Its translation is CASSHALGNRGRRYIQYF.

This clonotype was detected only a few times. V usage is TRBV5-1 and J usage is TRBJ1-1; D gene ambiguous. CDR1 and CDR2 (germline): SGHRS, YFSETQ. The V gene lost 2 bases and the J gene lost 4 bases, with 9 bases spanning the gap. The CDR3 length is 13 residues. In DNA form, the CDR3 reads TGCGCCAGCAGCTTCCGACTTGTCACTGAAGCTTTCTTT. The encoded protein is CASSFRLVTEAFF.

This clonotype was seen a handful of times. The V gene is TRBV27, the J gene TRBJ2-1, with 7 bases aligning to TRBD1. The germline V gene has CDR1 MNHEY and CDR2 SMNVEV (reference sequence). V shed 4 bases and J 8 bases; nucleotides not matched to a gene: 8. The length of the CDR3 is 14 residues. CDR3 sequence (DNA): TGTGCCAGCAGTTACGGACAGGCTCCCGATGAGCAGTTCTTC. It is translated as CASSYGQAPDEQFF.